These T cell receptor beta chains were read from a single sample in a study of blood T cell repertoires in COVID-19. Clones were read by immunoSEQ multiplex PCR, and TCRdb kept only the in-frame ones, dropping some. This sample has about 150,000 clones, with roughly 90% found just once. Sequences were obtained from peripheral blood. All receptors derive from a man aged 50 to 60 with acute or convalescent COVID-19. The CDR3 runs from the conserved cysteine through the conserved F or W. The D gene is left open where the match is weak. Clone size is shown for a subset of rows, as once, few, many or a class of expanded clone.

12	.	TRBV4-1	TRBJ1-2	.	TGCGCCACATCAGGCAGGACAAATGGCTACACCTTC	CATSGRTNGYTF
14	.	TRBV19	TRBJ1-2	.	TGTGCCAGTAGTCTCAACGAGGGTGCGCTTCCCTACACCTTC	CASSLNEGALPYTF
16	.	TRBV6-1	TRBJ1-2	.	TGTGCCAGCAGTGAAGCGCTCCGTACAGGGTCCTATGGCTACACCTTC	CASSEALRTGSYGYTF
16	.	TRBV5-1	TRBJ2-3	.	TGCGCCAGCAGCTTGGCGTCAGGGAATAAGGGATATACGCAGTATTTT	CASSLASGNKGYTQYF
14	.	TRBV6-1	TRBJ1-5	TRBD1	TGTGCCAGCAGTGAGGGACAGATGAATCAGCCCCAGCATTTT	CASSEGQMNQPQHF
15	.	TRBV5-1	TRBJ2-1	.	TGCGCCAGCAGCTCAAGCGGTAGCTCCTACAATGAGCAGTTCTTC	CASSSSGSSYNEQFF
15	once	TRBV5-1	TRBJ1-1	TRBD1	TGCGCCAGCAGCAAAACGGACAGGGGGAGGTCTGAAGCTTTCTTT	CASSKTDRGRSEAFF
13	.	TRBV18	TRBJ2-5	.	TGTGCCAGCTCACTACAGGGTTGGGAGACCCAGTACTTC	CASSLQGWETQYF
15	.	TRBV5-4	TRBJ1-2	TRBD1	TGTGCCAGCAGTCCTCAAGGGGGGACAGGCTATGGCTACACCTTC	CASSPQGGTGYGYTF
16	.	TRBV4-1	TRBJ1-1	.	TGCGCCAGCAGCCAAGATCAGGGCAGGGGTAACACTGAAGCTTTCTTT	CASSQDQGRGNTEAFF
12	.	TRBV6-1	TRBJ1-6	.	TGTGCCAGCAGTGAACTGAATTCACCCCTCCACTTT	CASSELNSPLHF
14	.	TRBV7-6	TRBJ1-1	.	TGTGCCAGCAGCGACGCCGGGGTGAACACTGAAGCTTTCTTT	CASSDAGVNTEAFF
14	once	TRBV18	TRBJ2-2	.	TGTGCCAGCTCACCACGAGGTACCCCCGGGGAGCTGTTTTTT	CASSPRGTPGELFF
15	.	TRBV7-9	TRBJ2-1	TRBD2	TGTGCCAGCAGCTTAACTAGCGGGGGCTTCAATGAGCAGTTCTTC	CASSLTSGGFNEQFF
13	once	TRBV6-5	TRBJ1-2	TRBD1	TGTGCCAGCGGACAGGGGGCTGACTATGGCTACACCTTC	CASGQGADYGYTF
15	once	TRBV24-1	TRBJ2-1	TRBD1	TGTGCCACCAGTGAGGGCGGGACAGGGAGTTATGAGCAGTTCTTC	CATSEGGTGSYEQFF
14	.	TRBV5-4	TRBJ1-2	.	TGTGCCAGCAGCTTGGTTGGGGGCATTTATGGCTACACCTTC	CASSLVGGIYGYTF
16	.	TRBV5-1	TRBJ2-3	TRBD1	TGCGCCAGCAGCCGTAGTACAGGGGGTGGTACAGATACGCAGTATTTT	CASSRSTGGGTDTQYF
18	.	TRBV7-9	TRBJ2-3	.	TGTGCCAGCAGCCCAACCCCGGGGACTCTTACTAGCACAGATACGCAGTATTTT	CASSPTPGTLTSTDTQYF
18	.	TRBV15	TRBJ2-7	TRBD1	TGTGCCACCAGCAGAGATCTATTCCCATCAGGGACAGCCCACGAGCAGTACTTC	CATSRDLFPSGTAHEQYF
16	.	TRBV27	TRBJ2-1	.	TGTGCCAGCAGTACCTCCGCGAATCTTCTGCACGATGAGCAGTTCTTC	CASSTSANLLHDEQFF
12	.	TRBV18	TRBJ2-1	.	TGTGCCAGCTCATCGGACAGAAATGAGCAGTTCTTC	CASSSDRNEQFF
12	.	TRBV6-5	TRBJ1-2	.	TGTGCCAGCTCTTCTGCAGGGCTAGGCTACACCTTC	CASSSAGLGYTF
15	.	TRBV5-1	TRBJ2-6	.	TGCGCCAGCAGGCTGACTGTGGAGGGGGCCAACGTCCTGACTTTC	CASRLTVEGANVLTF
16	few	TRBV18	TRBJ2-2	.	TGTGCCAGCTCACCACCGGCGGGTAGGGACACCGGGGAGCTGTTTTTT	CASSPPAGRDTGELFF
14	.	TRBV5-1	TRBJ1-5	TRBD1	TGCGCCAGCAGCACAGGACAGGGCTTTCAGCCCCAGCATTTT	CASSTGQGFQPQHF
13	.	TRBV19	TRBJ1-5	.	TGTGCCAGTAGCGCGGTTGGGAATCAGCCCCAGCATTTT	CASSAVGNQPQHF
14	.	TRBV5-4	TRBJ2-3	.	TGTGCCAGCAGCTTCCAGGGGAGCACAGATACGCAGTATTTT	CASSFQGSTDTQYF
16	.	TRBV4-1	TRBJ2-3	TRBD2	TGCGCCAGCAGCCAACTCGCGGGGGGCCGACCAGATACGCAGTATTTT	CASSQLAGGRPDTQYF
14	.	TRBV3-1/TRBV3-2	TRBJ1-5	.	TGTGCCAGCAGCCAAGGGCAGAGCGGGGAGCCCCAGCATTTT	CASSQGQSGEPQHF
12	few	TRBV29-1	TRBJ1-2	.	TGCAGCGCTTCACAGGGTGACTATGGCTACACCTTC	CSASQGDYGYTF
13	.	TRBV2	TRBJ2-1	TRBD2	TGTGCCAGCAGTAGCGGGAAAGTTAGGGAGCAGTTCTTC	CASSSGKVREQFF
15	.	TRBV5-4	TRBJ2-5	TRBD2	TGTGCCAGCAGCTTGGGTGGGGGGGAGCAAGAGACCCAGTACTTC	CASSLGGGEQETQYF
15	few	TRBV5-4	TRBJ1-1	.	TGTGCCAGCAGCCCTACGACGGCGCGGGACACTGAAGCTTTCTTT	CASSPTTARDTEAFF
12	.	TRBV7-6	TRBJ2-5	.	TGTGCCAGCAGTCAAACTCGCGAGACCCAGTACTTC	CASSQTRETQYF
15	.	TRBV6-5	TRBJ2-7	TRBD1	TGTGCCAGCAGTCACTCGGCAGGGGGAACCTACGAGCAGTACTTC	CASSHSAGGTYEQYF
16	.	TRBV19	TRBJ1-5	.	TGTGCCAGTAGGCTCCGGGACATCTATAGCAATCAGCCCCAGCATTTT	CASRLRDIYSNQPQHF
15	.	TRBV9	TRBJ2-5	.	TGTGCCAGCAGCGTAACCGCGGGATCACAAGAGACCCAGTACTTC	CASSVTAGSQETQYF
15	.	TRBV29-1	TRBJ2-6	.	TGCAGCGTTAGAGAGGGATCTACTGGGGCCAACGTCCTGACTTTC	CSVREGSTGANVLTF
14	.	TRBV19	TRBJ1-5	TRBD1	TGTGCCAGTAGTGAGACAGGGGGGAATCAGCCCCAGCATTTT	CASSETGGNQPQHF
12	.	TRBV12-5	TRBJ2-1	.	TGTGCTAGTGGTTTGACCGGTGATGAGCAGTTCTTC	CASGLTGDEQFF
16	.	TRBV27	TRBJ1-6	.	TGTGCCAGCAGTTACCTACCGACAGGAGATAATTCACCCCTCCACTTT	CASSYLPTGDNSPLHF
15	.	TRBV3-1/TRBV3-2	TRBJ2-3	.	TGTGCCAGCAGCCGCTCTAGCGACAGCACAGATACGCAGTATTTT	CASSRSSDSTDTQYF
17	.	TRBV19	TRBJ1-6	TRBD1	TGTGCCAGTAGTAGGACGGGACAGGGGGTTCGGAATTCACCCCTCCACTTT	CASSRTGQGVRNSPLHF
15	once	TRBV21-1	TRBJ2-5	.	TGTGCCAGCAGCAAAGCGCACAGGGATTGGGAGACCCAGTACTTC	CASSKAHRDWETQYF
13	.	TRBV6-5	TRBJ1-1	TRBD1	TGTGCCAGTGCGACAGGGGGGCGCGCTGAAGCTTTCTTT	CASATGGRAEAFF
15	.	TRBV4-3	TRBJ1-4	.	TGCGCCAGCAGCCAAGATCGACAGCCTAATGAAAAACTGTTTTTT	CASSQDRQPNEKLFF
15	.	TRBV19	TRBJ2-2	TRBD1	TGTGCCAGTAGTCCGGGACAGACGAACACCGGGGAGCTGTTTTTT	CASSPGQTNTGELFF